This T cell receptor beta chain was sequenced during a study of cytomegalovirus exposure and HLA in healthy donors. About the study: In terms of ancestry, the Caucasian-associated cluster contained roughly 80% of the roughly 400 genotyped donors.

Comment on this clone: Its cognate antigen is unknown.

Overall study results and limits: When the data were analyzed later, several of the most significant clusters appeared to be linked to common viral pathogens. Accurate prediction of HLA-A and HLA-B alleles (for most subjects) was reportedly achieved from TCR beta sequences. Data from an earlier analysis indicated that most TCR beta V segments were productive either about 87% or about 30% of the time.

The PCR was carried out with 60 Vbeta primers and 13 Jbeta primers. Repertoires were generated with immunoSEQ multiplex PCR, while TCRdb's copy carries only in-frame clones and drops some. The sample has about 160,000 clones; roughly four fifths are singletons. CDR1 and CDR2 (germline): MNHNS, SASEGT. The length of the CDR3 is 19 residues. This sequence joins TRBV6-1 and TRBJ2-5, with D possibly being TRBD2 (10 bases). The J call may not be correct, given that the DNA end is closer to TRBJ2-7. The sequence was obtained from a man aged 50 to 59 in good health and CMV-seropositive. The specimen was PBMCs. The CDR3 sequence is CASSDWTGAGTSATYEQYF. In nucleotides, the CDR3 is TGTGCCAGCAGTGACTGGACAGGGGCCGGGACTAGCGCGACCTACGAGCAGTACTTC.